This T cell receptor beta chain came from a study of blood T cell repertoires in COVID-19. Some clones are missing from TCRdb's copy, which holds only in-frame ones; the method was immunoSEQ multiplex PCR. The sample carries about 110,000 clones, 88% recorded once. The ends lost 6 bases at V and 2 bases at J; junction bases unmatched: 10. Germline values: CDR1 SNHLY, CDR2 FYNNEI. The CDR3 is 16 amino acids. V usage is TRBV2 and J usage is TRBJ2-3, with 8 nucleotides matching TRBD1. The source is a human donor in a cohort sampled during active COVID-19. The sample was peripheral blood. The CDR3 DNA is TGTGCCAGCAGATTCAGGGGGCTTTACCCCACAGATACGCAGTATTTT. Translated, it gives CASRFRGLYPTDTQYF.